This T cell receptor beta chain emerged from a study of PD-L1 blockade in urothelial cancer. Study in general: Men with urothelial cancer arising in the bladder made up twenty-five of 29 patients. At 3 weeks (second dose) and 6 weeks after starting treatment, blood was analyzed. Blood yielded a median of roughly 140,000 T cells per sample.

V lost 5 bases and J lost 5; bases outside the gene matches: 12. CDR1 and CDR2 (germline): MNHNY, SVGAGI (reference sequence). This CDR3 spans 15 amino acids. The repertoire was sequenced with immunoSEQ multiplex PCR; TCRdb's copy has only in-frame clones and lacks some. The sample holds around 33,000 clones, 82% seen once. Every patient provided from 1 to 8 samples, collected pretreatment and on-treatment. The chain combines TRBV6-6 with TRBJ2-7; 7 bases are shared with TRBD2. The sequenced sample was PBMCs, obtained around atezolizumab (anti-PD-L1) treatment. The receptor's source is a man aged 65 to 85 with urothelial cancer. In DNA form, the CDR3 reads TGTGCCAGCAGTCCCTTGGGAGGGAGAGGAGACGAGCAGTACTTC. Its protein product is CASSPLGGRGDEQYF.